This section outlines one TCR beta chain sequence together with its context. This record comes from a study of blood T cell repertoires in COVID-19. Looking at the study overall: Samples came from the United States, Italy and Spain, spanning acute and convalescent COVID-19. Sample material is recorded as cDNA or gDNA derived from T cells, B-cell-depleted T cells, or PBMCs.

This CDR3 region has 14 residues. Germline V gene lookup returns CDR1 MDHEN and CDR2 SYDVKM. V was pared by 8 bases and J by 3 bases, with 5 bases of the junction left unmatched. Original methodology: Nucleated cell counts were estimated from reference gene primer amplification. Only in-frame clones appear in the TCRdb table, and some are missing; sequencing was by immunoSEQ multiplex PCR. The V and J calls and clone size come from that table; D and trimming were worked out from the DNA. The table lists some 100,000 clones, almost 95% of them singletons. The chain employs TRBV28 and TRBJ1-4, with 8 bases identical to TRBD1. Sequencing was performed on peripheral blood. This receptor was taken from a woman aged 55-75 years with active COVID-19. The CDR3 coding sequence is TGTGCCAGCTGTGGGGACAGGCCTAATGAAAAACTGTTTTTT. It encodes CASCGDRPNEKLFF.